The clone carrying this T cell receptor beta chain was recorded many times. Antigen specificity is unknown. The junction departs from germline at one end; a sequencing error may be responsible. The data are from a study of T cells in Graves' hyperthyroidism and ophthalmopathy. Ophthalmopathy patients showed a Clinical Activity Score of at least 3, NOSPECS grade of at least 4 and duration under 3 months. Study observations and caveats: Separating ophthalmopathy from stable hyperthyroidism was achieved by a 13 V-J model.

This CDR3 spans 14 amino acids. Germline V gene lookup returns CDR1 SEHNR and CDR2 FQNEAQ (reference sequence). Researchers took RNA transcripts and amplified the TCR beta CDR3 regions from them. A set of HTBI primers served as the primers for a first-round RT-PCR of the TCR CDR3. TCRdb called the multiplex PCR reads again in MiXCR, with one record for every CDR3 protein. This repertoire shows a few hundred thousand distinct CDR3 sequences, 13% to 15% found once; its top ten account for approximately 20%. This sequence originates from a woman aged 55 to 70 with Graves' ophthalmopathy. Sequenced input: blood. The chain is built from TRBV7-9 and TRBJ2-3, with D tentatively TRBD2 (5 bases). CDR3 nucleotides: TGTGCCAGCAGCCTAGCTACTAGCACAGATACGCAGTATTTT. Translated, it gives CASSLATSTDTQYF.